This is a list of T cell receptor beta chains from one sample in a study of blood T cell repertoires in COVID-19. Assay: immunoSEQ multiplex PCR; the TCRdb copy retains only in-frame clones and omits some. Seen here are a few hundred thousand clones, just under 90% observed once, and the top ten hold around 1.9%. The sample was PBMCs or T cells enriched from blood (not recorded which). These receptors all come from a woman aged 60-75 years who had recovered from COVID-19. Each CDR3 is given with its conserved first and last residue. The D gene is left open where the match is weak. Clone size is stated in some rows and not others, as once, few, many or a class when expanded.

d_call,j_call,v_call,clone_size,cdr3_nt,cdr3_aa
TRBD2,TRBJ2-5,TRBV30,-,TGTGCCTGGGCCATCGGGGGGGAGACCCAGTACTTC,CAWAIGGETQYF
-,TRBJ2-2,TRBV11-1,few,TGTGCCAGCAGCTTAAGCAGGGCCACCGGGGAGCTGTTTTTT,CASSLSRATGELFF
TRBD2,TRBJ2-3,TRBV7-3,-,TGTGCCAGCAGCAGCGGACTAGCGGGAGCGGGGGATACGCAGTATTTT,CASSSGLAGAGDTQYF
TRBD1,TRBJ1-2,TRBV19,few,TGTGCCAGTGAGGGGGCGAACTATGGCTACACCTTC,CASEGANYGYTF
TRBD1,TRBJ1-5,TRBV28,-,TGTGCCAGCAGTTTAACAGGGGAGCCCCAGCATTTT,CASSLTGEPQHF
-,TRBJ1-3,TRBV11-3,once,TGTGCCAGCAGCTTAATTGGCCAAGATGGAAACACCATATATTTT,CASSLIGQDGNTIYF
-,TRBJ2-1,TRBV24-1,-,TGTGCCACCGCTTCAGCGGGCCCCTACAATGAGCAGTTCTTC,CATASAGPYNEQFF
-,TRBJ2-7,TRBV7-9,-,TGTGCCAGCAGCTTCAGTGACGAGCAGTACTTC,CASSFSDEQYF
-,TRBJ1-2,TRBV30,-,TGTGCCTGGAGTATAGTCATGGGCTACACCTTC,CAWSIVMGYTF
-,TRBJ1-1,TRBV7-9,-,TGTGCCAGCAGCTGGGGCGGAAACACTGAAGCTTTCTTT,CASSWGGNTEAFF
-,TRBJ1-4,TRBV27,-,TGTGCCAGCAGCACCATGAGGGCCAGTAGCGAGGAAAAACTGTTTTTT,CASSTMRASSEEKLFF
TRBD1,TRBJ1-1,TRBV3-1/TRBV3-2,-,TGTGCCAGCAGCCAAGATCGTTACAGGGGATTGAACACTGAAGCTTTCTTT,CASSQDRYRGLNTEAFF
-,TRBJ2-5,TRBV7-9,-,TGTGCCAGCAGCGCCGAGCTTGCGGCGGAGACCCAGTACTTC,CASSAELAAETQYF
-,TRBJ1-1,TRBV30,-,TGTGCCTGGAGTTGGGGCCTCAGAGATGAAGCTTTCTTT,CAWSWGLRDEAFF
TRBD1,TRBJ2-5,TRBV11-3,-,TGTGCCAGCAGCCGGCGAGAACAAGGGGGCGGCAAAGAGACCCAGTACTTC,CASSRREQGGGKETQYF
TRBD1,TRBJ1-5,TRBV19,-,TGTGCCAGTAGTATCCGGGGACAGGGGACCAATCAGCCCCAGCATTTT,CASSIRGQGTNQPQHF
-,TRBJ2-1,TRBV12-3/TRBV12-4,-,TGTGCCAGCAGTGGGGGGAATGAGCAGTTCTTC,CASSGGNEQFF
-,TRBJ1-2,TRBV7-9,-,TGTGCCAGCAGCGCGAGCGGGACGGTTTCGCGAGGCTACACCTTC,CASSASGTVSRGYTF
-,TRBJ1-1,TRBV6-5,-,TGTGCCAGCAATAGGTCCCCAGGGTTAAACACTGAAGCTTTCTTT,CASNRSPGLNTEAFF
-,TRBJ1-4,TRBV6-5,-,TGTGCCAGCAGGAATCGGGACTTGTATGAAAAACTGTTTTTT,CASRNRDLYEKLFF
-,TRBJ2-2,TRBV2,-,TGTGCCAGCATCGGGGGATACCAGGCCGGGGAGCTGTTTTTT,CASIGGYQAGELFF
-,TRBJ1-2,TRBV18,-,TGTGCCAGCTCACCTCTAGGAGGGGAGGACTATGGCTACACCTTC,CASSPLGGEDYGYTF
TRBD2,TRBJ2-1,TRBV7-3,-,TGTGCCAGCAGCTCCCTAGCGGGGGGGGGCAATGAGCAGTTCTTC,CASSSLAGGGNEQFF
-,TRBJ1-5,TRBV24-1,few,TGTGCCACCAGTGATTTCCCGGGGCAGCCCCAGCATTTT,CATSDFPGQPQHF
-,TRBJ1-4,TRBV7-2,once,TGTGCCAGCAGACCCGGGACTCTTAATGAAAAACTGTTTTTT,CASRPGTLNEKLFF
TRBD1,TRBJ1-1,TRBV11-2,-,TGTGCCAGCAGCTTAGTTCCAGGGGGCGATGTCATGAACACTGAAGCTTTCTTT,CASSLVPGGDVMNTEAFF
TRBD1,TRBJ1-6,TRBV28,-,TGTGCCAGCAGAGACAGGGGAGCGTCATCACCCCTCCACTTT,CASRDRGASSPLHF